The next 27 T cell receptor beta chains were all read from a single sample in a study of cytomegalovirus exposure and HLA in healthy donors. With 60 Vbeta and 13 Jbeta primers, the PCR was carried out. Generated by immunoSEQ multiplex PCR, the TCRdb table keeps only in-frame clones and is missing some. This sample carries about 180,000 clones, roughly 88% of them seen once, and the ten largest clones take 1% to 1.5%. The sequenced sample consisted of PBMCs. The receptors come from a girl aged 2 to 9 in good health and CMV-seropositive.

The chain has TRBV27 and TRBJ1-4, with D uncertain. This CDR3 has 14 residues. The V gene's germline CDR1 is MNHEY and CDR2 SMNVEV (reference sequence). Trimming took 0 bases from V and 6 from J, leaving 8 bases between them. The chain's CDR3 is CASSLSSAHEKLFF. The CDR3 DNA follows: TGTGCCAGCAGTTTATCGTCCGCGCATGAAAAACTGTTTTTT.

DNA for the CDR3: TGTGCCAGCCGGGGGGGCACAGATACGCAGTATTTT. It translates to CASRGGTDTQYF. The V gene is TRBV25-1, the J gene TRBJ2-3; TRBD2 aligns across 7 bases. The CDR3 has 12 residues. CDR1 MGHDK and CDR2 SYGVNS come from the germline V gene. Trimming at V came to 8 bases and at J to 1 base, leaving 0 bases not matched to a gene.

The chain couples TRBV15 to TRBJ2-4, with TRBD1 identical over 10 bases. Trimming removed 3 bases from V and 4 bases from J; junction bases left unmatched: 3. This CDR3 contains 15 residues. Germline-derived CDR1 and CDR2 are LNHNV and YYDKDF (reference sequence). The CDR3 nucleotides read TGTGCCACCAGCAGCAGACAGGGGGCGAAAAACATTCAGTACTTC. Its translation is CATSSRQGAKNIQYF. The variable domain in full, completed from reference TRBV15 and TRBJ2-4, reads DAMVIQNPRYQVTQFGKPVTLSCSQTLNHNVMYWYQQKSSQAPKLLFHYYDKDFNNEADTPDNFQSRRPNTSFCFLDIRSPGLGDTAMYLCATSSRQGAKNIQYFGAGTRLSVL.

This CDR3 is CASSVVTGAAEAFF. In DNA, the CDR3 is TGTGCCAGCAGCGTTGTTACAGGGGCGGCTGAAGCTTTCTTT. The gene calls are TRBV6-5 and TRBJ1-1; 7 bases map to TRBD1. The CDR3 extends over 14 amino acids. After removal of 6 bases from V and 6 bases from J, the junction contained 10 bases not matched to a gene. Germline V gene sequence: CDR1 MNHEY, CDR2 SVGAGI.

CDR3 amino acids: CASSQPGTSVFYEQYF. The CDR3 region has the DNA TGCGCCAGCAGCCAACCTGGGACTAGCGTCTTCTACGAGCAGTACTTC. The chain uses TRBV4-1 and TRBJ2-7; TRBD2 matches at 10 bases. The CDR3 has 16 residues. Trimming cost V 2 bases and J 3 bases; bases outside gene matches: 7. In germline, CDR1 is MGHRA, CDR2 YSYEKL.

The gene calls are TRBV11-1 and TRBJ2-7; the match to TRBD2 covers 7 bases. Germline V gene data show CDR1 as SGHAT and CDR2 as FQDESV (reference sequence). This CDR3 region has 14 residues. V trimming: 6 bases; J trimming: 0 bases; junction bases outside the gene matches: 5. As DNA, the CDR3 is TGTGCCAGCAGTTCCGGGACTACCTCCTACGAGCAGTACTTC. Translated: CASSSGTTSYEQYF.

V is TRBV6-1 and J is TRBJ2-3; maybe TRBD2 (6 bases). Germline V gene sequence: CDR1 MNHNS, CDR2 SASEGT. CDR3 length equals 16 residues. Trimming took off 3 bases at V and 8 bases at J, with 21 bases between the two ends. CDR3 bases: TGTGCCAGCAGTGATAGTCGTGCGGGAATGAGGGTTACGCAGTATTTT. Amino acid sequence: CASSDSRAGMRVTQYF.

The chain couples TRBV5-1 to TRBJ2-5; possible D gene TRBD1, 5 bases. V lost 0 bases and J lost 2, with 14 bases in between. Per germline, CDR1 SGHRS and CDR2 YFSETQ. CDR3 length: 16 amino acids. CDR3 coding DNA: TGCGCCAGCAGCTTGGACCAGGGCCCCCTTCAAGAGACCCAGTACTTC. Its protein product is CASSLDQGPLQETQYF.

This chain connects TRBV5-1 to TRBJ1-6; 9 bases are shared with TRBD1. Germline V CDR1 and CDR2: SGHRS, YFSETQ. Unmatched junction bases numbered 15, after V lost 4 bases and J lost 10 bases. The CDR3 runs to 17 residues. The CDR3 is CASSLRVTDRGKSPLHF. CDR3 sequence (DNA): TGCGCCAGCAGCCTCAGAGTCACGGACAGGGGTAAATCACCCCTCCACTTT.

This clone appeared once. The CDR3, as DNA: TGTGCCAGCAGCCCCATGGATACGCAGTATTTT. Translating gives CASSPMDTQYF. The genes are TRBV11-2 and TRBJ2-3; D gene unclear. Trimming shortened V by 5 bases and J by 6 bases, and 6 bases separated the two germline ends. The CDR3 sequence is 11 residues long. Looked up from germline, CDR1 is SGHAT and CDR2 is FQNNGV.

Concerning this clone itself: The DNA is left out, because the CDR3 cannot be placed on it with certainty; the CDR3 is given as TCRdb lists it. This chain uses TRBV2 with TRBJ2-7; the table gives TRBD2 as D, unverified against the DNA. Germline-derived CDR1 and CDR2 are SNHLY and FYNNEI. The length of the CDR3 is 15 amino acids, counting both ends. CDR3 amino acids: CASSSSGVFIREQYF.

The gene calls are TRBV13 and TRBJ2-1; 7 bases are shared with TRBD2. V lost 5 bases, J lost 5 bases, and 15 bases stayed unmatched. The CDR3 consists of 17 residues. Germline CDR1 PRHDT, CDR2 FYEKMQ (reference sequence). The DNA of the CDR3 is TGTGCCAGCAGCCGATTTAGGACGGGAGGAGTCCACAATGAGCAGTTCTTC. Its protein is CASSRFRTGGVHNEQFF.

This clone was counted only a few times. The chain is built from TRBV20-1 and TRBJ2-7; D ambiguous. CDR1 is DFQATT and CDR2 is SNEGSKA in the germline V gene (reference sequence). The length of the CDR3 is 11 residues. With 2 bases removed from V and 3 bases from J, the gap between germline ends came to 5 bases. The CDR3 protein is CSARTIYEQYF. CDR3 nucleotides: TGCAGTGCTAGAACAATCTACGAGCAGTACTTC.

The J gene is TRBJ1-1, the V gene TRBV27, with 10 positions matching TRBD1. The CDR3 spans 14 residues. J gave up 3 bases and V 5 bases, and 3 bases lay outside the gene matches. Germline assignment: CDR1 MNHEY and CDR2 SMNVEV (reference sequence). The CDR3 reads CASSDRGRDTEAFF. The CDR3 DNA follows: TGTGCCAGCAGTGACAGGGGGCGAGACACTGAAGCTTTCTTT.

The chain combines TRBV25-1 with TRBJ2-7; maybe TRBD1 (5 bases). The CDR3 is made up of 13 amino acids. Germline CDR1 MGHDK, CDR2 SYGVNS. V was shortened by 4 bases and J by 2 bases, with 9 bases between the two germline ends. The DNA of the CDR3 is TGTGCCAGCAGTGCAGGGCTAGCCTACGAGCAGTACTTC. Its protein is CASSAGLAYEQYF.

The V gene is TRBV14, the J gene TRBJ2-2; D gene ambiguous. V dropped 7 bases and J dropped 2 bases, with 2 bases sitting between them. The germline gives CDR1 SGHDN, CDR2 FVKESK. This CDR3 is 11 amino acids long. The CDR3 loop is CASTNTGELFF. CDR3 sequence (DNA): TGTGCCAGCACTAACACCGGGGAGCTGTTTTTT.

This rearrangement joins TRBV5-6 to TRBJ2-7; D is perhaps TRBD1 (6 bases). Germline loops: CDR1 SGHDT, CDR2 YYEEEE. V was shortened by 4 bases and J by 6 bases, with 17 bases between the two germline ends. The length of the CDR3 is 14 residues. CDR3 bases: TGTGCCAGCAGCCGGGATTGGACAGCAGCCGAGCAGTACTTC. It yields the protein CASSRDWTAAEQYF.

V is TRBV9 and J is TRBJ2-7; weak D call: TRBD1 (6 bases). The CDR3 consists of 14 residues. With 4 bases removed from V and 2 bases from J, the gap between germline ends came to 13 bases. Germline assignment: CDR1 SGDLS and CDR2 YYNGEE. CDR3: CASSPPGTTYEQYF. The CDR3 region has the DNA TGTGCCAGCAGCCCTCCCGGGACAACCTACGAGCAGTACTTC.

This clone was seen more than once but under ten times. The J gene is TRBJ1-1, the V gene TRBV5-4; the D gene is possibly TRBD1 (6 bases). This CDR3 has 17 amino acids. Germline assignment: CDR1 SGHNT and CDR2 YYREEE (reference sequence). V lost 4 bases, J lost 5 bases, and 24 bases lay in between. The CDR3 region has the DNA TGTGCCAGCAGCCACGGGACATTTGGGACCCCGGGGACTGAAGCTTTCTTT. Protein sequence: CASSHGTFGTPGTEAFF.

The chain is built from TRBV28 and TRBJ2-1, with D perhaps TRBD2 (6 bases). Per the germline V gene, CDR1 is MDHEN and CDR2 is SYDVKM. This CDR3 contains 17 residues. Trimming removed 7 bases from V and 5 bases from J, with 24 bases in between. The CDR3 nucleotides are TGTGCCAGCACCCCTCTCGCTATGTTGGGCGGGGACAATGAGCAGTTCTTC. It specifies CASTPLAMLGGDNEQFF. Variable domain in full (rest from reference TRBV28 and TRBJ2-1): DVKVTQSSRYLVKRTGEKVFLECVQDMDHENMFWYRQDPGLGLRLIYFSYDVKMKEKGDIPEGYSVSREKKERFSLILESASTNQTSMYLCASTPLAMLGGDNEQFFGPGTRLTVL.

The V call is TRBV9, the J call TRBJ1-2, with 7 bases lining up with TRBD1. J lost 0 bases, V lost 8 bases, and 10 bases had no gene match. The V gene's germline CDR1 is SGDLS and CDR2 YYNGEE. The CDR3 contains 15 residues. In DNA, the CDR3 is TGTGCCAGTAACAGGTTCCAGGGGGCTAACTATGGCTACACCTTC. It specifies CASNRFQGANYGYTF.

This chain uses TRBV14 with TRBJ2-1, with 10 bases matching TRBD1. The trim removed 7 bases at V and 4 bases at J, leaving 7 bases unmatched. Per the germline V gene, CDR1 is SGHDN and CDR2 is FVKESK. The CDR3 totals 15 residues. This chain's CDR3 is CASTSGTGEYNEQFF. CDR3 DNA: TGTGCCAGCACCTCGGGGACAGGGGAGTACAATGAGCAGTTCTTC.

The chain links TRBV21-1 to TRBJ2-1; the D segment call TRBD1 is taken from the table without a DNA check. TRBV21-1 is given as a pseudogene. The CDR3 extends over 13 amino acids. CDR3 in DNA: TGTGCCAGCAGCAAAGGGTCAGGCAATGAGCAGTTCTTC. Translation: CASSKGSGNEQFF.

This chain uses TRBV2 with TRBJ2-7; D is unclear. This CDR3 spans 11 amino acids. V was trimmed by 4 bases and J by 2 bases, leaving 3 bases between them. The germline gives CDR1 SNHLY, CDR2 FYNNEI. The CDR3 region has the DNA TGTGCCAGCAGTGCCACCTACGAGCAGTACTTC. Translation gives CASSATYEQYF.

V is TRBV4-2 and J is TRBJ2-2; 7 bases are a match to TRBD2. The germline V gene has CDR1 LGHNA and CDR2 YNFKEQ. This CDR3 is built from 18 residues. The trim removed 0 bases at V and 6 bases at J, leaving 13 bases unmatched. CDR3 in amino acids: CASSQDVLGGLGAGELFF. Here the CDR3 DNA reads TGTGCCAGCAGCCAAGACGTATTGGGAGGGCTGGGGGCCGGGGAGCTGTTTTTT.

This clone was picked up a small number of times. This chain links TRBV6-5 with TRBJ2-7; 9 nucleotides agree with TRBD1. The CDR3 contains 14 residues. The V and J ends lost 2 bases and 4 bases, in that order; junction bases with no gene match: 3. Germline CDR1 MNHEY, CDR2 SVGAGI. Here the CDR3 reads CASSYGTGRYEQYF. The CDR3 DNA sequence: TGTGCCAGCAGTTACGGGACAGGGCGTTACGAGCAGTACTTC.

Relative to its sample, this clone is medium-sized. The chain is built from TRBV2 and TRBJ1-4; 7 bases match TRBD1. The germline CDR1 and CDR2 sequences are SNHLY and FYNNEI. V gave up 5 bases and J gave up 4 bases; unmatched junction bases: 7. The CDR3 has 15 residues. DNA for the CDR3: TGTGCCAGCAGTCCTAGGACAGGCCGTAATGAAAAACTGTTTTTT. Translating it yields CASSPRTGRNEKLFF.